The 9 T cell receptor beta chains below come from one sample, sequenced in a study of cytomegalovirus exposure and HLA in healthy donors. 60 Vbeta and 13 Jbeta primers were used in PCR. Produced via immunoSEQ multiplex PCR; TCRdb's table is partial and in-frame only. The repertoire consists of roughly 110,000 clones, with 60% to 80% occurring once and the leading ten covering approximately 2%. The sample taken for sequencing was PBMCs. The receptors here all came from a man younger than 30 in good health and CMV-seronegative.

This clone was counted only a few times. The chain joins TRBV4-1 to TRBJ2-2, with no clear D. The CDR3 covers 13 residues. Deletions cut 5 bases from V and 8 bases from J, with 12 bases between. Germline V gene lookup returns CDR1 MGHRA and CDR2 YSYEKL. The CDR3 sequence: CASSSQAIGELFF. The CDR3 nucleotides are TGCGCCAGCAGCTCGCAGGCCATTGGGGAGCTGTTTTTT.

V gene TRBV5-1 combines with J gene TRBJ1-1; a weak D match, TRBD1 (5 bases). The CDR3 is 15 amino acids. Germline V CDR1 and CDR2: SGHRS, YFSETQ. Trimming shortened V by 3 bases and J by 1 base, and 13 bases separated the two germline ends. CDR3 in amino acids: CASSSPTGGNTEAFF. DNA for the CDR3: TGCGCCAGCAGCTCCCCAACGGGGGGGAACACTGAAGCTTTCTTT.

The gene calls are TRBV5-6 and TRBJ2-5, with no clear D. There are 13 residues in the CDR3. V dropped 2 bases and J dropped 3 bases, with 8 bases sitting between them. In germline, CDR1 is SGHDT, CDR2 YYEEEE. The DNA for the CDR3 is TGTGCCAGCAGCTTCGAACGGGAAGAGACCCAGTACTTC. Translating it yields CASSFEREETQYF.

This clone was detected once. The chain recombines TRBV19 with TRBJ1-5; tentatively, D is TRBD1 (5 bases). From germline, CDR1 is LNHDA and CDR2 SQIVND (reference sequence). This CDR3 contains 15 residues. Trimming removed 3 bases from V and 10 bases from J, with 19 bases in between. CDR3 bases: TGTGCCAGTAGTATTCCTCCAGGGTCGCCCAAACCCCAGCATTTT. This gives the protein CASSIPPGSPKPQHF.

This chain joins TRBV5-5 and TRBJ2-7; D might be TRBD1 (5 bases). The V end was cut by 2 bases, the J end by 1 base, with 13 bases between. The CDR3 is 15 residues long. Germline-derived CDR1 and CDR2 are SGHKS and YYEKEE (reference sequence). The CDR3 region is CASSFARDLSYEQYF. CDR3 nucleotides: TGTGCCAGCAGCTTCGCCAGGGATCTATCCTACGAGCAGTACTTC.

The chain couples TRBV10-3 to TRBJ2-7; 9 bases line up with TRBD2. From germline, CDR1 is ENHRY and CDR2 SYGVKD. The trim removed 9 bases at V and 4 bases at J, leaving 16 bases unmatched. The CDR3 is 16 residues long. The CDR3 coding sequence is TGTGCCATTACCGCCTTAGCGGGGGTCCCGCCTTACGAGCAGTACTTC. This translates into CAITALAGVPPYEQYF.

The V and J genes are TRBV19 and TRBJ1-5; D gene ambiguous. V was trimmed by 3 bases and J by 4 bases, leaving 13 bases between them. CDR3 length: 15 residues. Germline V gives CDR1 LNHDA, CDR2 SQIVND (reference sequence). The CDR3 DNA reads TGTGCCAGTAGTATTGGTTTTCCCGGGAATCAGCCCCAGCATTTT. Its protein product is CASSIGFPGNQPQHF. The whole variable domain, remainder taken from reference TRBV19 and TRBJ1-5, is DGGITQSPKYLFRKEGQNVTLSCEQNLNHDAMYWYRQDPGQGLRLIYYSQIVNDFQKGDIAEGYSVSREKKESFPLTVTSAQKNPTAFYLCASSIGFPGNQPQHFGDGTRLSIL.

CDR3 nucleotides: TGTGCCAGCAGTTACGGGTCTGGGTTGTATTTT. Amino acid sequence: CASSYGSGLYF. The rearrangement joins TRBV28 to TRBJ2-3; D is ambiguous. This CDR3 region has 11 residues. Trimming stripped 4 bases from V and 14 bases from J, with 13 bases between. CDR1 and CDR2 (germline): MDHEN, SYDVKM.

The chain joins TRBV19 to TRBJ2-3; perhaps TRBD2 as D (6 bases). Germline CDR1 LNHDA, CDR2 SQIVND (reference sequence). The length of the CDR3 is 15 residues. Trimming took 4 bases from V and 1 from J, leaving 12 bases between them. The CDR3, as DNA: TGTGCCAGTAGTAGCCCGGGGGAGCGCACAGATACGCAGTATTTT. As protein: CASSSPGERTDTQYF.